This T cell receptor beta chain originates from a study of OX40 agonist ivuxolimab in advanced cancers. Whole-study results and caveats: At doses 0.1 to 3.0 mg/kg, CD4+ and CD8+ clones expanded.

Profiling relied on immunoSEQ multiplex PCR, and the TCRdb table lists in-frame clones only, not all of them. The sample lists over 150,000 clones, around 94% occurring once. Between the trimmed V and J ends, which lost 0 bases and 10 bases, there was a span of 15 bases. CDR1 and CDR2 (germline): MNHEY, SMNVEV (reference sequence). The CDR3 is 14 amino acids. In regard to this clone: Its antigen is as yet unknown. The sample has other DNA sequences that encode this CDR3 too.

The source was CD4+ or CD8+ T cells sorted from blood, collected in a trial of the OX40 agonist ivuxolimab. The receptor comes from an adult with an advanced solid tumor such as melanoma, head and neck, liver or kidney cancer. The V call is TRBV27, the J call TRBJ1-1, with D possibly matching TRBD1 (5 bases). The CDR3 sequence is CASSLSGTRAGAFF. Here the CDR3 DNA reads TGTGCCAGCAGTTTATCAGGGACCCGAGCGGGAGCTTTCTTT.